This T cell receptor beta chain was captured in a study of blood T cell repertoires in COVID-19. In the study overall: Samples representing acute and convalescent COVID-19 were sourced from the United States, Italy and Spain. Sources were T cells, B-cell-depleted T cells, or PBMCs; the material itself was cDNA or gDNA.

V was clipped by 7 bases and J by 12 bases; unmatched bases: 13. The germline V gene encodes CDR1 SGHVS and CDR2 FQNEAQ. The length of the CDR3 is 14 residues. Original analysis: Cell counts per sample came from amplifying reference gene primers. The method was immunoSEQ multiplex PCR; TCRdb's version includes in-frame clones alone and lacks a portion of them. The DNA gave D and trimming, while V, J and clone size come from that table. The data show about 130,000 clones, around 89% seen once. While infection was still active, Seattle patients were enrolled and then followed longitudinally. This receptor was taken from a man aged 55 to 70 with COVID-19, enrolled during active disease. The chain is built from TRBV7-8 and TRBJ1-5, with TRBD1 matching 9 bases. Sequenced material: peripheral blood. In DNA, the CDR3 is TGTGCCAGCACATCCGGGACAGGGTCCTCCCTCCAGCATTTT. It codes for CASTSGTGSSLQHF.